The 21 T cell receptor beta chains listed next were all sequenced from one sample in a study of blood T cell repertoires in COVID-19. The repertoire was sequenced with immunoSEQ multiplex PCR; TCRdb's copy has only in-frame clones and lacks some. The sample lists 400,000 to 500,000 clones, roughly 88% occurring once. Sample: peripheral blood. These receptors were collected from a woman under 40 with active or convalescent COVID-19.

V and J are TRBV5-4 and TRBJ2-2, with TRBD2 identical over 8 bases. V lost 3 bases, J lost 4 bases, and 5 bases stayed unmatched. The length of the CDR3 is 15 residues. The V gene's germline CDR1 is SGHNT and CDR2 YYREEE (reference sequence). CDR3: CASSWVGRGTGELFF. The CDR3 DNA sequence: TGTGCCAGCAGCTGGGTCGGGAGGGGCACCGGGGAGCTGTTTTTT.

The chain joins TRBV15 to TRBJ2-3, with 8 bases that match TRBD1. The ends lost 9 bases at V and 7 bases at J; junction bases unmatched: 12. CDR1 LNHNV and CDR2 YYDKDF come from the germline V gene (reference sequence). This CDR3 has 14 amino acids. The CDR3 DNA follows: TGTGCCACAACCCTGGACAGGGACCACAATACGCAGTATTTT. It translates to CATTLDRDHNTQYF. Combining the CDR3 with reference TRBV15 and TRBJ2-3 gives the whole variable domain DAMVIQNPRYQVTQFGKPVTLSCSQTLNHNVMYWYQQKSSQAPKLLFHYYDKDFNNEADTPDNFQSRRPNTSFCFLDIRSPGLGDTAMYLCATTLDRDHNTQYFGPGTRLTVL.

The genes are TRBV7-2 and TRBJ1-4, with 10 nucleotides matching TRBD1. The J segment lost 5 bases and the V segment lost 4 bases, leaving 4 bases of the junction unmatched. The germline V gene encodes CDR1 SGHTA and CDR2 FQGNSA. The CDR3 has 15 residues. The CDR3 DNA follows: TGTGCCAGCAGCTCGCGACAGGGGGCGAATGAAAAACTGTTTTTT. Protein product: CASSSRQGANEKLFF. Supplemented by reference TRBV7-2 and TRBJ1-4, the full variable domain reads GAGVSQSPSNKVTEKGKDVELRCDPISGHTALYWYRQSLGQGLEFLIYFQGNSAPDKSGLPSDRFSAERTGGSVSTLTIQRTQQEDSAVYLCASSSRQGANEKLFFGSGTQLSVL.

The chain links TRBV7-9 to TRBJ1-3, with D hard to call. CDR3 length equals 15 residues. The germline V gene encodes CDR1 SEHNR and CDR2 FQNEAQ (reference sequence). Trimming cost V 1 base and J 4 bases, with 11 bases left between them. CDR3 nucleotide sequence: TGTGCCAGCAGCTTAGATGAGGGATCGGGAAACACCATATATTTT. It translates to CASSLDEGSGNTIYF.

This clone appeared once. CDR3: CASSLTGVGEKLFF. The CDR3 region has the DNA TGTGCCAGCAGCCTGACAGGGGTTGGGGAAAAACTGTTTTTT. The chain carries TRBV25-1 and TRBJ1-4, with 8 bases aligning to TRBD1. The trim removed 6 bases at V and 8 bases at J, leaving 8 bases unmatched. The length of the CDR3 is 14 residues. Germline CDR1 reads MGHDK; CDR2 reads SYGVNS.

The chain employs TRBV5-4 and TRBJ2-3; 9 nucleotides agree with TRBD2. After removal of 0 bases from V and 4 bases from J, the junction contained 9 bases not matched to a gene. Germline-derived CDR1 and CDR2 are SGHNT and YYREEE (reference sequence). The CDR3 contains 17 residues. The CDR3 DNA reads as TGTGCCAGCAGCTTGGGTGTAGCGGGGGAGGTGGCAGATACGCAGTATTTT. This translates into CASSLGVAGEVADTQYF.

The chain couples TRBV14 to TRBJ2-2, with 7 bases lining up with TRBD2. V lost 3 bases to trimming and J lost 2 bases; unmatched junction nucleotides: 15. This CDR3 is 19 amino acids long. Germline CDR1 and CDR2: SGHDN and FVKESK. The CDR3 is CASSQVRAGPRVNTGELFF. CDR3 nucleotides: TGTGCCAGCAGCCAGGTTCGAGCGGGGCCTAGGGTCAACACCGGGGAGCTGTTTTTT.

The chain couples TRBV11-2 to TRBJ1-2; D possibly corresponds to TRBD1 (5 bases). Germline loops: CDR1 SGHAT, CDR2 FQNNGV. The CDR3 is 15 amino acids. Trimming pared 1 base from V and 4 bases from J, leaving 13 bases between. The CDR3 bases are TGTGCCAGCAGCTTAGGACAGAGTTCTGGCTATGGCTACACCTTC. Its protein is CASSLGQSSGYGYTF. The entire variable domain, with the rest obtained from reference TRBV11-2 and TRBJ1-2, is as follows: EAGVAQSPRYKIIEKRQSVAFWCNPISGHATLYWYQQILGQGPKLLIQFQNNGVVDDSQLPKDRFSAERLKGVDSTLKIQPAKLEDSAVYLCASSLGQSSGYGYTFGSGTRLTVV.

A few counts support this clone. V and J are TRBV15 and TRBJ1-1, with D hard to call. In germline, CDR1 is LNHNV, CDR2 YYDKDF (reference sequence). Trimming took 3 bases from V and 0 from J, leaving 8 bases between them. CDR3 length equals 14 residues. This CDR3 is CATSSQFMNTEAFF. CDR3 sequence (DNA): TGTGCCACCAGCAGCCAGTTCATGAACACTGAAGCTTTCTTT.

The J gene is TRBJ2-3, the V gene TRBV10-3; no firm D call. Trimming pared 2 bases from V and 0 bases from J, leaving 6 bases between. This CDR3 contains 14 residues. Germline V lookup: CDR1 ENHRY, CDR2 SYGVKD. In DNA, the CDR3 is TGTGCCATCAGTGAGGATGAGAGCACAGATACGCAGTATTTT. Its protein product is CAISEDESTDTQYF.

The chain has TRBV6-5 and TRBJ2-7; 7 nucleotides line up with TRBD2. The CDR3 runs to 14 residues. CDR1 is MNHEY, CDR2 SVGAGI, per germline. The CDR3 sequence: CAEFLAGVWGEQYF. CDR3 DNA sequence: TGTGCGGAATTTTTGGCGGGAGTATGGGGCGAGCAGTACTTC.

The chain recombines TRBV29-1 with TRBJ2-7; TRBD1 matches 10 bases. Germline V gene lookup returns CDR1 SQVTM and CDR2 ANQGSEA. Trimming removed 0 bases from V and 4 bases from J; junction bases left unmatched: 6. This CDR3 has 15 residues. DNA for the CDR3: TGCAGCGTTGAAGAACCGGGACAGGGGTTGTACGAGCAGTACTTC. Amino acid sequence: CSVEEPGQGLYEQYF.

The rearrangement joins TRBV7-9 to TRBJ1-1; weak D call: TRBD1 (5 bases). Trimming removed 5 bases at V and 3 bases at J, with 13 bases between. The CDR3 runs to 14 residues. Germline assignment: CDR1 SEHNR and CDR2 FQNEAQ (reference sequence). CDR3 sequence (DNA): TGTGCCAGCAGCACGACAGAGATCGACACTGAAGCTTTCTTT. This translates into CASSTTEIDTEAFF.

This sequence joins TRBV7-6 and TRBJ1-2; TRBD1 matches at 9 bases. The CDR3 has 16 residues. V trimming: 5 bases; J trimming: 7 bases; junction bases outside the gene matches: 14. Germline V CDR1 and CDR2: SGHVS, FNYEAQ. CDR3 residues: CASSLITGGASGGYTF. In nucleotides, the CDR3 is TGTGCCAGCAGCCTCATAACAGGGGGCGCGTCGGGTGGCTACACCTTC. The full variable domain, in which reference TRBV7-6 and TRBJ1-2 provide the parts outside the CDR3, is GAGVSQSPRYKVTKRGQDVALRCDPISGHVSLYWYRQALGQGPEFLTYFNYEAQQDKSGLPNDRFSAERPEGSISTLTIQRTEQRDSAMYRCASSLITGGASGGYTFGSGTRLTVV.

The chain recombines TRBV6-2 or TRBV6-3 with TRBJ2-3; possibly TRBD2 for D (5 bases). V dropped 4 bases and J dropped 2 bases, with 16 bases sitting between them. The CDR3 contains 16 residues. Germline assignment: CDR1 MNHEY and CDR2 SVGEGT. This CDR3 is CASSSRRVSDTDTQYF. The DNA of the CDR3 is TGTGCCAGCAGTTCCCGGCGGGTTTCGGACACAGATACGCAGTATTTT.

This chain connects TRBV5-4 to TRBJ1-2; 7 positions agree with TRBD1. From germline, CDR1 is SGHNT and CDR2 YYREEE (reference sequence). The V segment lost 4 bases and the J segment 0 bases; nucleotides outside the gene matches: 3. The CDR3 has 14 amino acids. CDR3 sequence: CASSTGETNYGYTF. In DNA form, the CDR3 reads TGTGCCAGCAGCACAGGGGAAACTAACTATGGCTACACCTTC. Filled out from reference TRBV5-4 and TRBJ1-2, the complete variable domain reads ETGVTQSPTHLIKTRGQQVTLRCSSQSGHNTVSWYQQALGQGPQFIFQYYREEENGRGNFPPRFSGLQFPNYSSELNVNALELDDSALYLCASSTGETNYGYTFGSGTRLTVV.

V usage is TRBV30 and J usage is TRBJ2-7; TRBD1 matches 9 bases. This CDR3 has 14 amino acids. CDR1 is GTSNPN, CDR2 SVGIG, per germline (reference sequence). The trim removed 3 bases at V and 6 bases at J, leaving 9 bases unmatched. The CDR3 sequence is CAWRGTGSFSEQYF. For the CDR3, the DNA is TGTGCCTGGAGGGGGACAGGGTCTTTTAGCGAGCAGTACTTC.

The genes are TRBV4-1 and TRBJ2-6, with 7 bases that match TRBD2. The CDR3 has 16 residues. Germline V gene data show CDR1 as MGHRA and CDR2 as YSYEKL. V lost 1 base to trimming and J lost 0 bases; unmatched junction nucleotides: 0. In DNA form, the CDR3 reads TGCGCCAGCAGCCAAGGCGGGGGCTCTGGGGCCAACGTCCTGACTTTC. Amino acid sequence: CASSQGGGSGANVLTF.

The V and J genes are TRBV7-2 and TRBJ1-2, with 8 bases aligning to TRBD1. The CDR3 loop spans 17 amino acids. The germline gives CDR1 SGHTA, CDR2 FQGNSA. Losses at the gene ends were 2 bases for V and 3 bases for J; bases not matched to a gene: 11. The CDR3 coding sequence is TGTGCCAGCAGCTTAAATTCCGGGACAGGCGCCTACTATGGCTACACCTTC. Amino acids: CASSLNSGTGAYYGYTF. Looking up the rest from reference TRBV7-2 and TRBJ1-2 gives the full variable domain: GAGVSQSPSNKVTEKGKDVELRCDPISGHTALYWYRQSLGQGLEFLIYFQGNSAPDKSGLPSDRFSAERTGGSVSTLTIQRTQQEDSAVYLCASSLNSGTGAYYGYTFGSGTRLTVV.

This sequence joins TRBV19 and TRBJ2-2, with 11 bases that match TRBD2. The germline CDR1 and CDR2 sequences are LNHDA and SQIVND (reference sequence). J gave up 7 bases and V 4 bases, and 11 bases lay outside the gene matches. The CDR3 is made up of 17 amino acids. This CDR3 reads CASSTLGVAGGLGELFF. The CDR3 coding sequence is TGTGCCAGTAGTACCCTCGGGGTAGCGGGAGGGCTCGGGGAGCTGTTTTTT.

The V and J genes are TRBV4-1 and TRBJ2-1, with TRBD2 matching 11 bases. The junction had 9 bases not matched to a gene; V was cut back by 4 bases and J by 7 bases. The CDR3 is 16 amino acids. CDR1 and CDR2 from the germline V gene are MGHRA and YSYEKL. The DNA of the CDR3 is TGCGCCAGCAGCCTTATTAGCGGGGGGGAGGTTAATGAGCAGTTCTTC. Amino acids: CASSLISGGEVNEQFF.